The clone carrying this T cell receptor beta chain was counted a few times. Its target is unknown. This CDR3 is built from 15 residues. CDR1 and CDR2 from the germline V gene are MGHRA and YSYEKL. Trimming cost V 4 bases and J 2 bases, with 12 bases left between them. A primer in the constant region served to generate TCR beta cDNA from roughly 450 ng of total RNA. Sequencing libraries for TCR beta derived from three nested multiplex PCR rounds that used slightly modified ARM-PCR. Rounds one and two of PCR, each of roughly 10 cycles, were primed with TRBV1-TRBV30 forward primers and a C-beta reverse primer. TCRdb fed the multiplex PCR reads into MiXCR, producing one record per CDR3 protein. Of 40,000 to 60,000 distinct CDR3 sequences in the sample, 70% to 85% were seen once. Extraction of RNA together with DNA used about 17-31 mg of unsorted bulk tissue. Sampling was performed at five separate regions of each tumor.

This record comes from a study of tumor-infiltrating lymphocytes in primary liver carcinoma. Overall study context: Men and women, 30 to 69 years of age, made up the patients.

Study-level findings and limits: Pairs comparing tumor with adjacent tissue or blood overlapped less than pairs drawn from tumor regions.

The receptor was isolated from a middle-aged man with primary liver carcinoma and hepatitis B virus infection. The rearrangement links TRBV4-1 to TRBJ2-1; D gene unclear. The sequenced sample was liver tumor tissue from sampling region 3. Subset here: tumor region T3, left-lateral pole. The CDR3 sequence is CASSRRSVTYNEQFF. In DNA form, the CDR3 reads TGCGCCAGCAGCCGAAGATCTGTAACCTACAATGAGCAGTTCTTC.